Listed below are T cell receptor beta chains from one sample, sequenced in a study of T cells after yellow fever vaccination. TCRdb re-called the 5' RACE reads through MiXCR, storing one row per CDR3 protein. Of some 200,000 distinct CDR3 sequences in the sample, around 3.1% were seen once. The sample was CD4+ T cells sorted from PBMCs, taken 10 days after the yellow fever booster vaccination. The receptors derive from a man aged 18 to 29 who received the YFV17D yellow fever vaccine. The CDR3 runs from the conserved cysteine through the conserved F or W. A D gene is named only where the DNA matches it firmly. Not all rows give a size; the values are once, few, many and, for expanded clones, a class.

J | D | V | size | CDR3 | DNA
TRBJ2-7 | . | TRBV3-1 | few | CASSLQGVKEQYF | TGTGCCAGCAGCCTACAGGGAGTAAAGGAGCAGTACTTC
TRBJ2-6 | . | TRBV6-5 | many | CASSGDLLGAGANVLTF | TGTGCCAGCAGTGGTGACCTTTTAGGGGCTGGGGCCAACGTCCTGACTTTC
TRBJ1-6 | . | TRBV7-2 | many | CASSQDYSPLHF | TGTGCCAGCAGCCAGGACTACTCACCCCTCCACTTT
TRBJ1-6 | . | TRBV9 | few | CASSVEGYNSPLHF | TGTGCCAGCAGCGTAGAGGGCTATAATTCACCCCTCCACTTT
TRBJ2-3 | . | TRBV5-1 | many | CASSLRGGTSTDTQYF | TGCGCCAGCAGCTTGAGAGGGGGTACCAGCACAGATACGCAGTATTTT
TRBJ2-7 | TRBD1 | TRBV6-8 | few | CASSLRTGNYEQYF | TGTGCCAGCAGTTTAAGGACAGGGAACTACGAGCAGTACTTC
TRBJ1-1 | TRBD1 | TRBV7-2 | many | CASSVGQGNTEAFF | TGTGCCAGCAGCGTCGGACAGGGGAACACTGAAGCTTTCTTT
TRBJ1-1 | . | TRBV9 | many | CASSQTKNTEAFF | TGTGCCAGCAGCCAGACGAAAAACACTGAAGCTTTCTTT
TRBJ2-3 | TRBD2 | TRBV20-1 | . | CSAGLAGAATDTQYF | TGCAGTGCTGGCCTAGCGGGGGCCGCCACAGATACGCAGTATTTT
TRBJ2-5 | TRBD2 | TRBV7-9 | few | CASSLLVLAGVGETQYF | TGTGCCAGCAGCTTATTGGTCCTAGCGGGGGTCGGAGAGACCCAGTACTTC
TRBJ2-5 | . | TRBV21-1 | few | CASSKVLRERETQYF | TGTGCCAGCAGCAAAGTTCTCAGGGAGCGGGAGACCCAGTACTTC
TRBJ2-1 | . | TRBV18 | many | CASSRGREDNEQFF | TGTGCCAGCTCACGGGGCAGGGAGGACAATGAGCAGTTCTTC
TRBJ2-5 | . | TRBV5-1 | many | CASSLGGYQETQYF | TGTGCCAGCAGCTTAGGGGGGTACCAAGAGACCCAGTACTTC
TRBJ2-1 | TRBD2 | TRBV28 | . | CASSLPSGGASEQFF | TGTGCCAGCAGCCTACCTAGCGGGGGGGCCAGTGAGCAGTTCTTC
TRBJ1-1 | . | TRBV21-1 | once | CASSTPGGNTDAFF | TGTGCCAGCAGCACCCCAGGGGGGAACACTGATGCTTTCTTT
TRBJ2-2 | TRBD2 | TRBV20-1 | . | CSATSGGATGELFF | TGCAGTGCCACTAGCGGGGGGGCCACCGGGGAGCTGTTTTTT
TRBJ1-6 | . | TRBV20-1 | few | CSARGLLHSPLHF | TGCAGTGCCAGGGGACTACTTCATTCACCCCTCCACTTT
TRBJ2-3 | . | TRBV28 | many | CASSPPRGHTDTQYF | TGTGCCAGCAGTCCGCCCCGTGGTCACACAGATACGCAGTATTTT
TRBJ2-5 | TRBD2 | TRBV18 | . | CASSPLGLIVEGTQYF | TGTGCCAGCTCACCCCTGGGACTAATCGTCGAAGGGACCCAGTACTTC
TRBJ1-5 | . | TRBV7-2 | few | CASSLYRAPQPQHF | TGTGCCAGCAGTTTATACAGGGCCCCCCAGCCCCAGCATTTT
TRBJ1-3 | . | TRBV9 | many | CASSVGPGTLGGNTIYF | TGTGCCAGCAGCGTCGGTCCCGGGACACTAGGTGGAAACACCATATATTTT
TRBJ2-2 | TRBD2 | TRBV3-1 | many | CASSQFSGGALSKAGELFF | TGTGCCAGCAGCCAATTCAGCGGGGGGGCCCTTTCGAAGGCCGGGGAGCTGTTTTTT
TRBJ1-1 | TRBD1 | TRBV7-9 | many | CASSQGQSDTEAFF | TGTGCCAGCAGCCAGGGACAGTCGGACACTGAAGCTTTCTTT
TRBJ1-5 | . | TRBV20-1 | . | CSAISLGKPQHF | TGCAGTGCTATAAGTCTTGGTAAGCCCCAGCATTTT
TRBJ2-4 | . | TRBV28 | few | CASRRRALAKNIQYF | TGTGCCAGCAGGCGGAGGGCCCTAGCCAAAAACATTCAGTACTTC
TRBJ1-1 | . | TRBV2 | many | CASSGEGNTEAFF | TGTGCCAGCAGTGGGGAGGGGAACACTGAAGCTTTCTTT
TRBJ1-1 | . | TRBV19 | . | CASSIGMTEAFF | TGTGCCAGTAGTATTGGGATGACTGAAGCTTTCTTT
TRBJ2-5 | TRBD2 | TRBV9 | . | CASSVGLAVGETQYF | TGTGCCAGCAGCGTAGGACTAGCGGTTGGAGAGACCCAGTACTTC
TRBJ1-2 | . | TRBV15 | . | CATSRDLSDNYGYTF | TGTGCCACCAGCAGAGATCTCTCAGATAACTATGGCTACACCTTC
TRBJ2-3 | . | TRBV10-3 | many | CASSEVTYTDTQYF | TGTGCCTCATCGGAGGTTACCTACACAGATACGCAGTATTTT
TRBJ2-2 | . | TRBV5-1 | many | CASSLISTGELFF | TGCGCCAGCAGCTTGATCAGCACCGGGGAGCTGTTTTTT
TRBJ2-1 | . | TRBV6-6 | many | CASSYRERVEQFF | TGTGCCAGCAGTTACAGGGAGCGGGTGGAGCAGTTCTTC
TRBJ2-6 | . | TRBV5-1 | few | CASSTALIASGANVLTF | TGCGCCAGCAGCACCGCCCTAATAGCGTCTGGGGCCAACGTCCTGACTTTC
TRBJ2-5 | TRBD2 | TRBV4-1 | few | CASSPIAKRGGLETQYF | TGCGCCAGCAGCCCGATCGCTAAGCGGGGGGGCCTCGAGACCCAGTACTTC
TRBJ2-3 | TRBD2 | TRBV7-2 | . | CASSFTSGGHDTQYF | TGTGCCAGCAGCTTTACTAGCGGGGGGCATGATACGCAGTATTTT
TRBJ1-5 | . | TRBV2 | . | CASSPGLVNQPQHF | TGTGCCAGCAGTCCAGGGTTGGTTAATCAGCCCCAGCATTTT
TRBJ2-1 | TRBD2 | TRBV7-2 | . | CASSLGLTYNEQFF | TGTGCCAGCAGCTTGGGACTAACCTACAATGAGCAGTTCTTC
TRBJ1-2 | . | TRBV20-1 | few | CSAKTGAYGYTF | TGCAGTGCTAAGACAGGCGCCTATGGCTACACCTTC
TRBJ1-1 | . | TRBV24-1 | many | CATSDEGGTEAFF | TGTGCCACCAGTGATGAGGGGGGGACTGAAGCTTTCTTT
TRBJ1-1 | . | TRBV7-2 | many | CASSPVSVRTEAFF | TGTGCCAGCAGCCCAGTGTCAGTCAGGACTGAAGCTTTCTTT
TRBJ1-2 | . | TRBV20-1 | many | CSARDWQGNYGYTF | TGCAGTGCTAGAGATTGGCAGGGGAACTATGGCTACACCTTC
TRBJ2-3 | TRBD1 | TRBV20-1 | many | CSARGDSSTDTQYF | TGCAGTGCTCGAGGGGACAGCAGCACAGATACGCAGTATTTT
TRBJ1-6 | . | TRBV20-1 | many | CSARDRGSSYNSPLHF | TGCAGTGCTAGAGATCGAGGGAGCTCCTATAATTCACCCCTCCACTTT
TRBJ2-1 | . | TRBV11-2 | few | CASSLVVSANEQFF | TGTGCCAGCAGCTTAGTAGTATCCGCTAATGAGCAGTTCTTC
TRBJ1-2 | . | TRBV20-1 | few | CSASGTYGYTF | TGCAGTGCTAGCGGGACATATGGCTACACCTTC
TRBJ1-1 | . | TRBV14 | many | CASSQDPGTMNTEAFF | TGTGCCAGCAGCCAAGACCCAGGGACCATGAACACTGAAGCTTTCTTT
TRBJ2-1 | . | TRBV7-2 | many | CASSSRPSSYNEQFF | TGTGCCAGCAGTTCCCGGCCAAGCTCCTACAATGAGCAGTTCTTC
TRBJ2-5 | . | TRBV6-6 | . | CTSSPSKKETQYF | TGTACCAGCAGCCCTTCAAAGAAAGAGACCCAGTACTTC
TRBJ2-1 | . | TRBV28 | few | CASSLGGFGGYNEQFF | TGTGCCAGCAGTTTAGGGGGATTCGGGGGCTACAATGAGCAGTTCTTC
TRBJ2-5 | . | TRBV5-6 | . | CASSRGPGLSQETQYF | TGTGCCAGCAGTCGAGGCCCGGGGCTATCCCAAGAGACCCAGTACTTC
TRBJ2-5 | . | TRBV7-2 | . | CASSQNSYQETQYF | TGTGCCAGCAGCCAAAATTCGTACCAAGAGACCCAGTACTTC
TRBJ2-2 | TRBD2 | TRBV5-1 | . | CASSLGLGPTGELFF | TGCGCCAGCAGCTTAGGACTAGGGCCCACCGGGGAGCTGTTTTTT
TRBJ2-4 | . | TRBV5-4 | few | CASSGRVEGVDIQYF | TGTGCCAGCAGCGGCCGGGTCGAGGGAGTGGACATTCAGTACTTC
TRBJ2-1 | TRBD2 | TRBV4-1 | few | CASSQGGGLLKNEQFF | TGCGCCAGCAGCCAAGGGGGGGGACTACTTAAGAATGAGCAGTTCTTC
TRBJ1-5 | . | TRBV5-5 | many | CASRNTGMSNQPQHF | TGTGCCAGCAGGAATACAGGGATGAGCAATCAGCCCCAGCATTTT